This TCR beta chain was captured in a study of monozygotic twins with inflammatory bowel disease. Study-level points and caveats: It was in IBD patients that TCRbeta diversity (inverse Simpson) was lower than in healthy co-twins. Perhaps reflecting limited power, concordant and discordant twins did not differ in repertoire similarity. Since immunosuppressive treatments differed, patient repertoires may have gained added variability.

The CDR3 has 16 residues. Germline V gene lookup returns CDR1 KGHSH and CDR2 LQKENI. About this clonotype itself: Its target is not known.

Each CDR3 protein gets one entry in TCRdb, which reprocessed the 5' RACE reads and gives no DNA. The specimen's table records 150,000 or so distinct CDR3 sequences. The clonotype originates from a human donor with ulcerative colitis or Crohn's disease, or a healthy co-twin of an affected twin (not recorded which). The chain links TRBV18 to TRBJ2-1; TCRdb gives TRBD2 as the D gene, but with no DNA this cannot be confirmed. Material for sequencing was blood. CDR3 loop: CASSPDGGRALDEQFF.